Each of the 26 T cell receptor beta chains below was sequenced from the same sample in a study of T cells in Graves' hyperthyroidism and ophthalmopathy. Researchers took RNA transcripts and amplified the TCR beta CDR3 regions from them. During a first-round RT-PCR of the TCR CDR3, the HTBI primer set was used. In TCRdb, the multiplex PCR reads were re-called with MiXCR into one record per CDR3 protein. The data show a few hundred thousand distinct CDR3 sequences, 12% to 15% seen once. Sequences were obtained from blood. The receptor source for this set is a woman aged 50 to 60 with Graves' hyperthyroidism that later progressed to Graves' ophthalmopathy.

The J gene is TRBJ2-2, the V gene TRBV5-6, with D maybe TRBD1 (5 bases). Trimming left V 1 base short and J 0 bases short, with 16 bases between. The germline V gene has CDR1 SGHDT and CDR2 YYEEEE. This CDR3 contains 18 residues. The CDR3 here is CASSLPGTGTTNTGELFF. In DNA form, the CDR3 reads TGTGCCAGCAGCTTGCCAGGTACAGGAACAACGAACACCGGGGAGCTGTTTTTT. The entire variable domain, with the rest obtained from reference TRBV5-6 and TRBJ2-2, is as follows: DAGVTQSPTHLIKTRGQQVTLRCSPKSGHDTVSWYQQALGQGPQFIFQYYEEEERQRGNFPDRFSGHQFPNYSSELNVNALLLGDSALYLCASSLPGTGTTNTGELFFGEGSRLTVL.

CDR3 DNA sequence: TGTGCCAGCTCACCAGCTCCGAAGGGCTCCTATAATTCACCCCTCCACTTT. Translated, it gives CASSPAPKGSYNSPLHF. The chain combines TRBV18 with TRBJ1-6, with D unresolved. V lost 2 bases to trimming and J lost 0 bases, with 11 bases between them. The CDR3 spans 17 residues. Germline-derived CDR1 and CDR2 are KGHSH and LQKENI.

CDR3 coding DNA: TGTGCCAGCAGCCATCGGACTAGCGGGAGGGACACAGATACGCAGTATTTT. This encodes CASSHRTSGRDTDTQYF. V gene TRBV3-1 combines with J gene TRBJ2-3, with 15 bases identical to TRBD2. CDR1 LGHDT and CDR2 YNNKEL come from the germline V gene (reference sequence). J lost 2 bases, V lost 3 bases, and 3 bases had no gene match. The length of the CDR3 is 17 residues.

In this sample, this clonotype turned up many times. The chain uses TRBV2 and TRBJ2-1, with 9 bases that match TRBD2. Unmatched junction bases numbered 5, after V lost 5 bases and J lost 3 bases. CDR3 length equals 15 residues. Germline CDR1 is SNHLY and CDR2 is FYNNEI. This CDR3 is CASSFPLAGYNEQFF. The CDR3 DNA is TGTGCCAGCAGTTTCCCACTAGCGGGCTACAATGAGCAGTTCTTC. The whole variable domain, remainder taken from reference TRBV2 and TRBJ2-1, is EPEVTQTPSHQVTQMGQEVILRCVPISNHLYFYWYRQILGQKVEFLVSFYNNEISEKSEIFDDQFSVERPDGSNFTLKIRSTKLEDSAMYFCASSFPLAGYNEQFFGPGTRLTVL.

The sample holds a few counts of this clonotype. The rearrangement joins TRBV20-1 to TRBJ2-2; 10 bases line up with TRBD2. Germline assignment: CDR1 DFQATT and CDR2 SNEGSKA (reference sequence). CDR3 length: 14 amino acids. With 3 bases clipped from V and 6 bases from J, the junction kept 4 bases outside the gene matches. CDR3 protein: CSASFSGRAGELFF. The CDR3, as DNA: TGCAGTGCTAGTTTCAGCGGGAGGGCCGGGGAGCTGTTTTTT.

To note about this clonotype: Being one base from a much bigger clone, this may be a read error. The chain recombines TRBV7-2 with TRBJ1-5; 9 bases align to TRBD1. The junction had 2 bases not matched to a gene; V was cut back by 3 bases and J by 5 bases. The CDR3 consists of 14 residues. The germline V gene has CDR1 SGHTA and CDR2 FQGNSA. CDR3 sequence (DNA): TGTGCCAGCAGCTTTGGGACAGGGTATCAGCCCCAGCATTTT. It encodes CASSFGTGYQPQHF.

The chain couples TRBV5-6 to TRBJ2-7; 9 nucleotides line up with TRBD1. J was trimmed by 6 bases and V by 4 bases; bases with no gene match: 8. CDR1 is SGHDT, CDR2 YYEEEE, per germline. CDR3 length: 14 residues. Written as DNA, the CDR3 is TGTGCCAGCAGCCCTCGGGACAGGGTCCCCGAGCAGTACTTC. It codes for CASSPRDRVPEQYF.

This clonotype was observed at least ten times. The chain has TRBV6-1 and TRBJ1-2; tentative D call: TRBD1 (5 bases). The germline V gene has CDR1 MNHNS and CDR2 SASEGT. Trimming pared 3 bases from V and 0 bases from J, leaving 11 bases between. The CDR3 is made up of 15 amino acids. The CDR3 DNA reads TGTGCCAGCAGTGATCAGGGAACGGCTAACTATGGCTACACCTTC. Encoded protein: CASSDQGTANYGYTF.

This clonotype was observed at least ten times. The chain links TRBV3-1 to TRBJ2-7; D might be TRBD1 (5 bases). The CDR3 runs to 14 residues. Germline-derived CDR1 and CDR2 are LGHDT and YNNKEL (reference sequence). V was pared by 8 bases and J by 4 bases, with 18 bases between. The CDR3 loop reads CASAASGAGYEQYF. The CDR3 region has the DNA TGTGCCAGCGCTGCGAGTGGGGCTGGATACGAGCAGTACTTC.

This clonotype was detected many times. The chain uses TRBV6-1 and TRBJ2-4; 9 bases are shared with TRBD1. Per germline, CDR1 MNHNS and CDR2 SASEGT. The CDR3 is 13 residues long. Unmatched junction bases numbered 4, after V lost 5 bases and J lost 8 bases. The CDR3 DNA reads as TGTGCCAGCAGTACTAACAGGGGGCACATTCAGTACTTC. Translation gives CASSTNRGHIQYF.

There are many counts of this clonotype. The chain couples TRBV28 to TRBJ2-5; D unresolved. Trimming shortened V by 6 bases and J by 3 bases, and 11 bases separated the two germline ends. CDR1 and CDR2 (germline): MDHEN, SYDVKM. The CDR3 has 13 residues. Written as DNA, the CDR3 is TGTGCCAGCAGCACCCCCGACGAAGAGACCCAGTACTTC. It yields the protein CASSTPDEETQYF.

This clonotype was observed at least ten times. This chain links TRBV20-1 with TRBJ2-7; either TRBD1 or TRBD2 may fit D (6 bases each). The CDR3 spans 15 residues. CDR1 DFQATT and CDR2 SNEGSKA come from the germline V gene (reference sequence). Trimming removed 3 bases at V and 7 bases at J, with 22 bases between. CDR3 residues: CSARGAQGLGREQYF. DNA of the CDR3: TGCAGTGCTAGGGGGGCCCAGGGCCTGGGGAGGGAGCAGTACTTC.

The rearrangement links TRBV28 to TRBJ2-1; the D gene is possibly TRBD2 (6 bases). Germline V gene data show CDR1 as MDHEN and CDR2 as SYDVKM. The CDR3 loop spans 18 amino acids. V was cut by 11 bases and J by 2 bases, with 28 bases left in between. The CDR3 region is CARPLLFIGTGAYNEQFF. For the CDR3, the DNA is TGTGCCCGTCCCCTCCTTTTTATCGGGACGGGGGCCTACAATGAGCAGTTCTTC.

The chain has TRBV28 and TRBJ2-3; 10 bases line up with TRBD1. Germline CDR1 MDHEN, CDR2 SYDVKM. The V gene end was trimmed by 5 bases and the J gene end by 2 bases; junction bases not matched to a gene: 4. The CDR3 loop spans 15 amino acids. The CDR3 DNA follows: TGTGCCAGCAGTCGGGGGACAGGGGACACAGATACGCAGTATTTT. It translates to CASSRGTGDTDTQYF.

This clonotype came up a few times. The V and J genes are TRBV27 and TRBJ2-1, with D perhaps TRBD2 (7 bases). Germline V gene sequence: CDR1 MNHEY, CDR2 SMNVEV (reference sequence). The CDR3 length is 16 residues. The V end was cut by 2 bases, the J end by 9 bases, with 20 bases between. Written as DNA, the CDR3 is TGTGCCAGCAGTTTAGTAAGGGGGGGTTCAGTGGGTGAGCAGTTCTTC. This codes for CASSLVRGGSVGEQFF.

The table lists this clonotype with many counts. The chain couples TRBV24-1 to TRBJ1-1; TRBD1 aligns across 10 bases. Germline values: CDR1 KGHDR, CDR2 SFDVKD. The trim removed 7 bases at V and 4 bases at J, leaving 5 bases unmatched. The CDR3 loop spans 14 amino acids. CDR3 sequence: CATSGDRGGTEAFF. The CDR3 DNA sequence: TGTGCCACCAGCGGGGACAGGGGAGGCACTGAAGCTTTCTTT.

In its sample, this clonotype was seen many times. This chain joins TRBV6-1 and TRBJ1-1; D possibly corresponds to TRBD1 (6 bases). CDR1 and CDR2 from the germline V gene are MNHNS and SASEGT. The length of the CDR3 is 14 residues. The V end lost 7 bases, the J end lost 3 bases, and 15 bases lay between the germline ends. CDR3 sequence (DNA): TGTGCCAGCACCACGAAGGACAGCTACACTGAAGCTTTCTTT. It is translated as CASTTKDSYTEAFF.

This clonotype turned up a few times. The V gene is TRBV5-4, the J gene TRBJ2-3; 7 bases are shared with TRBD2. Germline V lookup: CDR1 SGHNT, CDR2 YYREEE (reference sequence). With V trimmed by 4 bases and J by 6 bases, 11 bases remained unmatched. This CDR3 region has 15 residues. The CDR3: CASSRGLRRGDTQYF. The CDR3 DNA sequence: TGTGCCAGCAGCCGGGGACTACGGAGAGGGGATACGCAGTATTTT.

The chain has TRBV7-9 and TRBJ2-3; TRBD2 aligns across 14 bases. The CDR3 is 18 amino acids. The germline V gene has CDR1 SEHNR and CDR2 FQNEAQ (reference sequence). Losses at the gene ends were 4 bases for V and 1 base for J; bases not matched to a gene: 7. Here the CDR3 DNA reads TGTGCCAGCAGCTCCGGGACTAGCGGGAGTTGGGGCACAGATACGCAGTATTTT. The encoded protein is CASSSGTSGSWGTDTQYF.

This clonotype has a handful of counts. This rearrangement joins TRBV19 to TRBJ2-4, with unresolved D. Germline-derived CDR1 and CDR2 are LNHDA and SQIVND (reference sequence). Trimming took off 4 bases at V and 0 bases at J, with 13 bases between the two ends. The CDR3 is 16 amino acids. In DNA form, the CDR3 reads TGTGCCAGTAGTAGCGCGATTAGCTTAGCCAAAAACATTCAGTACTTC. This translates into CASSSAISLAKNIQYF. Supplemented by reference TRBV19 and TRBJ2-4, the full variable domain reads DGGITQSPKYLFRKEGQNVTLSCEQNLNHDAMYWYRQDPGQGLRLIYYSQIVNDFQKGDIAEGYSVSREKKESFPLTVTSAQKNPTAFYLCASSSAISLAKNIQYFGAGTRLSVL.

This clonotype was observed many times. This chain links TRBV20-1 with TRBJ2-5; 8 bases are shared with TRBD1. The CDR3 runs to 13 residues. Germline CDR1 reads DFQATT; CDR2 reads SNEGSKA (reference sequence). The J segment lost 4 bases and the V segment lost 3 bases, leaving 4 bases of the junction unmatched. The CDR3 nucleotides are TGCAGTGCTAGCTCAGGGGGCGGAGAGACCCAGTACTTC. Translated: CSASSGGGETQYF.

This clonotype was counted at least ten times. This chain links TRBV28 with TRBJ2-7; tentative D call: TRBD2 (6 bases). The CDR3 runs 15 residues. Trimming shortened V by 5 bases and J by 0 bases, and 14 bases separated the two germline ends. Germline V CDR1 and CDR2: MDHEN, SYDVKM. The CDR3 protein is CASSITSLGSYEQYF. CDR3 in DNA: TGTGCCAGCAGTATCACTAGCCTAGGCTCCTACGAGCAGTACTTC.

This clonotype appeared many times. The rearrangement links TRBV20-1 to TRBJ2-1; TRBD2 matches at 9 bases. The CDR3 is 13 amino acids. The ends lost 8 bases at V and 5 bases at J; junction bases unmatched: 7. CDR1 DFQATT and CDR2 SNEGSKA come from the germline V gene (reference sequence). The CDR3 DNA sequence: TGCAGTACAAGCGGGAGGAACAACAATGAGCAGTTCTTC. It is translated as CSTSGRNNNEQFF.

With respect to this clonotype: A read error may be the cause here, since a much bigger clone is one base away. Here the CDR3 DNA reads TGTGCCAGCACCTCAAGGGAGGGGGCGAACGCAAACACCATATATTTT. It specifies CASTSREGANANTIYF. The chain employs TRBV9 and TRBJ1-3; 7 bases match TRBD1. V lost 6 bases, J lost 6 bases, and 15 bases stayed unmatched. The V gene's germline CDR1 is SGDLS and CDR2 YYNGEE. The CDR3 has 16 amino acids.

This clonotype was detected ten times or more. The V call is TRBV15, the J call TRBJ2-5; 12 nucleotides align to TRBD1. This CDR3 region has 15 residues. V gave up 5 bases and J gave up 4 bases; unmatched junction bases: 5. Germline CDR1 and CDR2: LNHNV and YYDKDF (reference sequence). This CDR3 is CATSQGQGAGETQYF. CDR3 bases: TGTGCCACCAGCCAGGGACAGGGGGCAGGAGAGACCCAGTACTTC.

This clonotype was found many times. This chain links TRBV30 with TRBJ1-1; D not resolved. V was pared by 3 bases and J by 0 bases, with 8 bases between. There are 13 residues in the CDR3. Germline-derived CDR1 and CDR2 are GTSNPN and SVGIG (reference sequence). CDR3 sequence: CAWSILMNTEAFF. The CDR3, as DNA: TGTGCCTGGAGCATTCTGATGAACACTGAAGCTTTCTTT.